Following are 14 T cell receptor beta chains from one sample sequenced in a study of blood T cell repertoires in COVID-19. Sequenced by immunoSEQ multiplex PCR; TCRdb stores in-frame clones only, minus some. The sample yields 55,000 to 85,000 clones, over 75% seen once. Sequencing input: peripheral blood. The source of these receptors is a woman between 18 and 29 years old with acute or convalescent COVID-19.

The chain is built from TRBV5-1 and TRBJ1-4; TRBD1 aligns across 8 bases. V lost 4 bases, J lost 8 bases, and 7 bases stayed unmatched. CDR1 is SGHRS, CDR2 YFSETQ, per germline. This CDR3 has 14 residues. The CDR3, as DNA: TGCGCCAGCAGCCTCGGGACAGGTGGCGAAAAACTGTTTTTT. This sequence encodes CASSLGTGGEKLFF. The whole variable domain, filled in from reference TRBV5-1 and TRBJ1-4, reads KAGVTQTPRYLIKTRGQQVTLSCSPISGHRSVSWYQQTPGQGLQFLFEYFSETQRNKGNFPGRFSGRQFSNSRSEMNVSTLELGDSALYLCASSLGTGGEKLFFGSGTQLSVL.

V gene TRBV6-1 combines with J gene TRBJ1-5, with TRBD1 as a possible D gene (6 bases). V dropped 6 bases and J dropped 3 bases, with 18 bases sitting between them. The CDR3 contains 16 residues. CDR1 and CDR2 (germline): MNHNS, SASEGT. For the CDR3, the DNA is TGTGCCAGCAGGGAACTTACAGGGTTGGTCAATCAGCCCCAGCATTTT. It encodes CASRELTGLVNQPQHF.

This clone was found a few times. The chain combines TRBV6-4 with TRBJ2-1, with 10 positions matching TRBD2. Germline assignment: CDR1 MRHNA and CDR2 SNTAGT. With 2 bases clipped from V and 5 bases from J, the junction kept 3 bases outside the gene matches. This CDR3 spans 15 amino acids. CDR3 sequence: CASSDGTSGDNEQFF. The CDR3 DNA sequence: TGTGCCAGCAGTGACGGCACTAGCGGGGACAATGAGCAGTTCTTC.

The chain couples TRBV12-5 to TRBJ1-2; D is uncertain. The germline V gene encodes CDR1 LGHNT and CDR2 FRNRAP. V was clipped by 5 bases and J by 6 bases, with 13 bases between them. The CDR3 consists of 13 residues. The CDR3 region is CASGAAPVDGYTF. In nucleotides, the CDR3 is TGTGCTAGTGGTGCGGCCCCTGTGGATGGCTACACCTTC.

This chain links TRBV5-4 with TRBJ2-1; D uncertain. CDR1 is SGHNT, CDR2 YYREEE, per germline (reference sequence). The CDR3 covers 13 residues. V lost 0 bases, J lost 3 bases, and 4 bases lay in between. For the CDR3, the DNA is TGTGCCAGCAGCTTGGGCTACTACAATGAGCAGTTCTTC. It yields the protein CASSLGYYNEQFF. Full variable domain (rest looked up from reference TRBV5-4 and TRBJ2-1): ETGVTQSPTHLIKTRGQQVTLRCSSQSGHNTVSWYQQALGQGPQFIFQYYREEENGRGNFPPRFSGLQFPNYSSELNVNALELDDSALYLCASSLGYYNEQFFGPGTRLTVL.

The chain carries TRBV5-5 and TRBJ1-1; TRBD1 matches at 7 bases. Germline CDR1 SGHKS, CDR2 YYEKEE (reference sequence). Trimming removed 1 base from V and 0 bases from J; junction bases left unmatched: 12. There are 18 residues in the CDR3. CDR3 DNA: TGTGCCAGCAGCTTGAGACATCCGGGACAGTCTTTGAACACTGAAGCTTTCTTT. Protein sequence: CASSLRHPGQSLNTEAFF. The full variable domain, its missing parts supplied by reference TRBV5-5 and TRBJ1-1, is DAGVTQSPTHLIKTRGQQVTLRCSPISGHKSVSWYQQVLGQGPQFIFQYYEKEERGRGNFPDRFSARQFPNYSSELNVNALLLGDSALYLCASSLRHPGQSLNTEAFFGQGTRLTVV.

The chain has TRBV28 and TRBJ2-2, with D tentatively TRBD1 (5 bases). V lost 3 bases and J 4 bases, leaving 12 bases between the germline ends. The CDR3 loop spans 15 amino acids. Germline loops: CDR1 MDHEN, CDR2 SYDVKM. This CDR3 reads CASSFAGSSTGELFF. DNA of the CDR3: TGTGCCAGCAGTTTTGCAGGGTCGAGCACCGGGGAGCTGTTTTTT.

The J gene is TRBJ2-3, the V gene TRBV10-2; a weak D match, TRBD2 (5 bases). The CDR3 has 12 amino acids. Germline CDR1 and CDR2: WSHSY and SAAADI. V was trimmed by 8 bases and J by 4 bases, leaving 10 bases between them. As DNA, the CDR3 is TGCGCCAGCCGCCACGGGGCAGATACGCAGTATTTT. This gives the protein CASRHGADTQYF.

This sequence joins TRBV6-4 and TRBJ1-1, with D possibly matching TRBD1 (5 bases). CDR3 length equals 13 residues. V shed 4 bases and J shed 1 base, with 7 bases lying between them. The germline gives CDR1 MRHNA, CDR2 SNTAGT. The CDR3 coding sequence is TGTGCCAGCAGTGCACAGGCGAACACTGAAGCTTTCTTT. The encoded protein is CASSAQANTEAFF.

The chain is built from TRBV2 and TRBJ2-1; 10 bases map to TRBD1. Germline CDR1 SNHLY, CDR2 FYNNEI. The CDR3 totals 15 residues. The V and J ends lost 7 bases and 0 bases, in that order; junction bases with no gene match: 3. In DNA, the CDR3 is TGTGCCAGCACCAGGACAGGGGGCTCCTACAATGAGCAGTTCTTC. Translation: CASTRTGGSYNEQFF.

The rearrangement links TRBV2 to TRBJ1-2; 7 positions agree with TRBD1. From germline, CDR1 is SNHLY and CDR2 FYNNEI. The CDR3 length is 14 residues. V lost 3 bases, J lost 3 bases, and 4 bases stayed unmatched. CDR3 residues: CASSDAQGDYGYTF. The CDR3 DNA follows: TGTGCCAGCAGTGACGCCCAGGGGGACTATGGCTACACCTTC. Using reference TRBV2 and TRBJ1-2 for the parts outside the CDR3, the full variable domain is EPEVTQTPSHQVTQMGQEVILRCVPISNHLYFYWYRQILGQKVEFLVSFYNNEISEKSEIFDDQFSVERPDGSNFTLKIRSTKLEDSAMYFCASSDAQGDYGYTFGSGTRLTVV.

J is TRBJ1-1 and V is TRBV30; no firm D call. This CDR3 region has 15 residues. V gave up 0 bases and J gave up 7 bases, with 18 bases separating them. CDR1 GTSNPN and CDR2 SVGIG come from the germline V gene (reference sequence). The CDR3 is CAWSVVGLRGGEAFF. The CDR3 nucleotides read TGTGCCTGGAGTGTTGTGGGATTACGGGGTGGTGAAGCTTTCTTT.

The rearrangement uses TRBV10-2 and TRBJ2-1, with TRBD1 as a possible D gene (6 bases). The CDR3 loop spans 13 amino acids. Germline values: CDR1 WSHSY, CDR2 SAAADI. V dropped 6 bases and J dropped 5 bases, with 11 bases sitting between them. Written as DNA, the CDR3 is TGCGCCAGCAGCGCAGGGGATAACAATGAGCAGTTCTTC. Translating gives CASSAGDNNEQFF.

CDR3 nucleotides: TGTGCCAGCTCACCTAAATCTCCAGGGGGAAGCTCCTACGAGCAGTACTTC. This gives the protein CASSPKSPGGSSYEQYF. The rearrangement links TRBV18 to TRBJ2-7; 7 bases line up with TRBD1. There are 17 residues in the CDR3. V lost 3 bases, J lost 0 bases, and 11 bases stayed unmatched. Germline values: CDR1 KGHSH, CDR2 LQKENI.